This TCR beta chain was identified in a study of T cells in Graves' hyperthyroidism and ophthalmopathy. This CDR3 comprises 13 residues. The germline V and J ends were trimmed by 8 bases and 5 bases, with 13 bases remaining between them. CDR1 and CDR2 from the germline V gene are SEHNR and FQNEAQ (reference sequence). TCR beta CDR3 regions were amplified from RNA transcripts. The study used the HTBI primer set for a first-round RT-PCR of the TCR CDR3. TCRdb fed the multiplex PCR reads into MiXCR, producing one record per CDR3 protein. The sample consists of approximately 510,000 distinct CDR3 sequences, over 45% of them appearing once.

Specimen: peripheral blood or thyroid tissue (not recorded which). The sequence was collected from an adult woman with Graves' disease, either hyperthyroidism or ophthalmopathy (not recorded which). The chain links TRBV7-9 to TRBJ1-5, with D hard to call. The CDR3 reads CASSGSRDQPQHF. The CDR3 DNA reads as TGTGCCAGCTCCGGGAGTCGTGATCAGCCCCAGCATTTT.